This T cell receptor (beta chain) was obtained from a study of CD8 T cells in ankylosing spondylitis. Per germline, CDR1 MNHNS and CDR2 SASEGT. The CDR3 runs to 15 residues. Trimming pared 1 base from V and 2 bases from J, leaving 9 bases between. This clonotype was detected ten times or more. What it binds is not known. Using its own MiXCR run on the 5' RACE reads, TCRdb lists one record per CDR3 protein. The data hold fewer than 550,000 distinct CDR3 sequences, with approximately 5.3% observed a single time. Findings of the study overall: A TCR beta motif made of under 10 highly homologous variants seemed typical of ankylosing spondylitis blood.

The sequenced material came from blood, either unsorted or a sorted T cell fraction (not recorded which). The chain carries TRBV6-1 and TRBJ2-1, with D perhaps matching TRBD2 (5 bases). The sequence came from a male donor with ankylosing spondylitis. The CDR3 protein is CASSEVPGAYNEQFF. CDR3 nucleotides: TGTGCCAGCAGTGAAGTCCCCGGGGCCTACAATGAGCAGTTCTTC.